This TCR beta chain was retrieved from a study of blood T cells in healthy people across ages. CDR1 is LNHNV and CDR2 is YYDKDF in the germline V gene (reference sequence). The trim removed 5 bases at V and 5 bases at J, leaving 3 bases unmatched. CDR3 length: 13 residues. This clonotype has a single count. Through a sample-barcoded 5' primer and a J-beta primer mix, a second PCR was run for about 6 to 11 cycles. Each CDR3 protein is one row after TCRdb ran MiXCR on the 5' RACE reads. The table has about 1 million distinct CDR3 sequences, 35% to 55% seen once; the top ten hold approximately 20%. Samples each yielded at least 5 micrograms of total RNA.

The specimen was blood. The TCR originated in a woman aged 55-69 years in good health. The V call is TRBV15, the J call TRBJ1-1; 9 bases are a match to TRBD1. The CDR3 region has the DNA TGTGCCACCAGCTCGGACAGGGGAACTGAAGCTTTCTTT. Its translation is CATSSDRGTEAFF.